One and the same sample provided the 7 T cell receptor beta chains below, sequenced in a study of beta chain features in type 1 diabetes. The authors reverse transcribed all of the isolated RNA, so sequencing captured expressed TCRB transcripts. Clones were sequenced by immunoSEQ multiplex PCR, and TCRdb holds only the in-frame ones, with some missing. The sample includes approximately 250,000 clones, roughly 13% seen only once; the top ten take about 0.024%. Material: naive CD4+ T cells from blood. All receptors derive from a woman in her 40s in good health.

J is TRBJ2-7 and V is TRBV5-1, with TRBD1 matching 8 bases. The CDR3 covers 14 residues. V gave up 5 bases and J gave up 3 bases; unmatched junction bases: 7. The germline V gene has CDR1 SGHRS and CDR2 YFSETQ. This CDR3 is CASRQGQAIYEQYF. The CDR3 DNA reads TGCGCCAGCAGACAGGGACAGGCAATCTACGAGCAGTACTTC.

The rearrangement links TRBV6-4 to TRBJ1-2; the match to TRBD1 covers 11 bases. Trimming at V came to 7 bases and at J to 7 bases, leaving 17 bases not matched to a gene. The germline gives CDR1 MRHNA, CDR2 SNTAGT. This CDR3 has 17 amino acids. DNA for the CDR3: TGTGCCAGCAAGCCAGACGGGACAGGGGGAGATATTTTTGGCTACACCTTC. Residues: CASKPDGTGGDIFGYTF.

The V call is TRBV7-9, the J call TRBJ1-2; D is unclear. CDR1 SEHNR and CDR2 FQNEAQ come from the germline V gene (reference sequence). V gave up 1 base and J gave up 7 bases, with 10 bases separating them. The CDR3 consists of 13 residues. CDR3 coding DNA: TGTGCCAGCAGCTTAGTAGAGGGTAGTGGCTACACCTTC. Amino acid sequence: CASSLVEGSGYTF.

This chain joins TRBV2 and TRBJ1-5; 8 bases are shared with TRBD1. With 2 bases clipped from V and 4 bases from J, the junction kept 7 bases outside the gene matches. The length of the CDR3 is 16 residues. Germline V CDR1 and CDR2: SNHLY, FYNNEI. The CDR3 DNA follows: TGTGCCAGCAGTGAATCGGGGGACAGGAGAAATCAGCCCCAGCATTTT. This sequence encodes CASSESGDRRNQPQHF.

This clone has only a few counts. The CDR3 DNA sequence: TGTGCCAGCAGCCCGGGACTGAGCACAGATACGCAGTATTTT. It encodes CASSPGLSTDTQYF. This chain joins TRBV2 and TRBJ2-3; D is possibly TRBD2 (6 bases). Germline V gene sequence: CDR1 SNHLY, CDR2 FYNNEI. Trimming stripped 6 bases from V and 0 bases from J, with 10 bases between. There are 14 residues in the CDR3. Using reference TRBV2 and TRBJ2-3 for the parts outside the CDR3, the full variable domain is EPEVTQTPSHQVTQMGQEVILRCVPISNHLYFYWYRQILGQKVEFLVSFYNNEISEKSEIFDDQFSVERPDGSNFTLKIRSTKLEDSAMYFCASSPGLSTDTQYFGPGTRLTVL.

This rearrangement joins TRBV4-3 to TRBJ1-2, with TRBD1 identical over 7 bases. The germline CDR1 and CDR2 sequences are LGHNA and YSLEER. After removal of 4 bases from V and 2 bases from J, the junction contained 7 bases not matched to a gene. This CDR3 has 15 amino acids. The CDR3 here is CASSRRQGGNYGYTF. DNA for the CDR3: TGCGCCAGCAGCCGACGACAGGGCGGGAACTATGGCTACACCTTC.

The sample holds a few counts of this clone. The chain carries TRBV5-8 and TRBJ2-7; 9 nucleotides match TRBD1. The V gene end was trimmed by 3 bases and the J gene end by 5 bases; junction bases not matched to a gene: 3. CDR1 and CDR2 (germline): SGHTS, YDEGEE. There are 13 residues in the CDR3. CDR3 DNA sequence: TGTGCCAGCAGCTCGTGGGACAGGGACGAGCAGTACTTC. It encodes CASSSWDRDEQYF.